These 24 T cell receptor beta chains came from one sample sequenced in a study of blood T cell repertoires in COVID-19. Assay: immunoSEQ multiplex PCR; the TCRdb copy retains only in-frame clones and omits some. In the table there are roughly 73,000 clones, roughly nine tenths of which are singletons. Sequencing was done on a sample of peripheral blood. The receptors come from a man older than 75 with acute or convalescent COVID-19.

V and J are TRBV30 and TRBJ2-3; 10 bases are a match to TRBD2. Looked up from germline, CDR1 is GTSNPN and CDR2 is SVGIG (reference sequence). The V gene end was trimmed by 4 bases and the J gene end by 4 bases; junction bases not matched to a gene: 5. The CDR3 extends over 14 amino acids. The CDR3, as DNA: TGTGCCTGGACTAGCGGGAGCGGAGCAGATACGCAGTATTTT. It codes for CAWTSGSGADTQYF.

This clone was found once. This sequence joins TRBV6-1 and TRBJ1-1, with a possible D match to TRBD1 (5 bases). CDR1 and CDR2 (germline): MNHNS, SASEGT. V was trimmed by 3 bases and J by 1 base, leaving 9 bases between them. The CDR3 length is 14 residues. The CDR3: CASSEGGSNTEAFF. In nucleotides, the CDR3 is TGTGCCAGCAGTGAGGGGGGGTCGAACACTGAAGCTTTCTTT.

The chain carries TRBV27 and TRBJ1-1; TRBD1 matches 7 bases. V was pared by 2 bases and J by 4 bases, with 4 bases of the junction left unmatched. From germline, CDR1 is MNHEY and CDR2 SMNVEV (reference sequence). This CDR3 spans 14 amino acids. In nucleotides, the CDR3 is TGTGCCAGCAGTTTACTGACAGGGTCCACTGAAGCTTTCTTT. Protein sequence: CASSLLTGSTEAFF.

V is TRBV5-4 and J is TRBJ1-6; the D is unclear. Trimming stripped 4 bases from V and 6 bases from J, with 11 bases between. Germline CDR1 is SGHNT and CDR2 is YYREEE (reference sequence). This CDR3 spans 14 amino acids. CDR3 DNA sequence: TGTGCCAGCAGCCTGGCCGGGGTTAATTCACCCCTCCACTTT. As protein: CASSLAGVNSPLHF.

The V call is TRBV7-9, the J call TRBJ1-1; D call uncertain. This CDR3 comprises 14 residues. V gave up 8 bases and J gave up 2 bases, with 15 bases separating them. Germline V gene data show CDR1 as SEHNR and CDR2 as FQNEAQ (reference sequence). The CDR3 bases are TGTGCCAGCCTCCCAGGAGGGCGCAACACTGAAGCTTTCTTT. Protein: CASLPGGRNTEAFF.

This rearrangement joins TRBV5-1 to TRBJ2-7; 8 bases are shared with TRBD1. The V and J ends lost 4 bases and 4 bases, in that order; junction bases with no gene match: 7. The germline gives CDR1 SGHRS, CDR2 YFSETQ. This CDR3 comprises 14 residues. CDR3 DNA: TGCGCCAGCAGCCAGACAGGGGTTGAGTACGAGCAGTACTTC. Translation gives CASSQTGVEYEQYF.

This chain joins TRBV5-4 and TRBJ2-3; D possibly corresponds to TRBD2 (5 bases). The CDR3 contains 14 residues. V lost 4 bases, J lost 0 bases, and 9 bases lay in between. CDR1 and CDR2 from the germline V gene are SGHNT and YYREEE (reference sequence). CDR3 nucleotide sequence: TGTGCCAGCAGCACGGAGGACAGCACAGATACGCAGTATTTT. It is translated as CASSTEDSTDTQYF. The variable domain in full, completed from reference TRBV5-4 and TRBJ2-3, reads ETGVTQSPTHLIKTRGQQVTLRCSSQSGHNTVSWYQQALGQGPQFIFQYYREEENGRGNFPPRFSGLQFPNYSSELNVNALELDDSALYLCASSTEDSTDTQYFGPGTRLTVL.

This clone was seen only once. The CDR3 nucleotides read TGTGCCAGCAGTGAACCCGGACAGCCGAACACTGAAGCTTTCTTT. This translates into CASSEPGQPNTEAFF. This chain links TRBV25-1 with TRBJ1-1, with D possibly TRBD1 on 6 matching bases. The CDR3 covers 15 residues. V was clipped by 2 bases and J by 1 base, with 11 bases between them. The V gene's germline CDR1 is MGHDK and CDR2 SYGVNS.

The gene calls are TRBV6-2 or TRBV6-3 and TRBJ2-2, with 9 bases matching TRBD2. Germline CDR1 is MNHEY and CDR2 is SVGEGT. This CDR3 has 17 residues. V lost 6 bases to trimming and J lost 3 bases; unmatched junction nucleotides: 11. The CDR3: CASSVGTSPRDTGELFF. The CDR3 bases are TGTGCCAGCAGCGTAGGGACTAGCCCGAGGGACACCGGGGAGCTGTTTTTT.

As regards this clone: At one end the junction does not follow the germline gene, possibly because of a read error. The V gene is TRBV11-2, the J gene TRBJ1-2, with 9 bases lining up with TRBD1. The length of the CDR3 is 13 residues. Germline loops: CDR1 SGHAT, CDR2 FQNNGV. This CDR3 reads CASRATGGDGHTF. The CDR3, as DNA: TGTGCCAGCAGAGCCACAGGGGGCGATGGCCACACCTTC. Supplemented by reference TRBV11-2 and TRBJ1-2, the full variable domain reads EAGVAQSPRYKIIEKRQSVAFWCNPISGHATLYWYQQILGQGPKLLIQFQNNGVVDDSQLPKDRFSAERLKGVDSTLKIQPAKLEDSAVYLCASRATGGDGHTFGSGTRLTVV.

The sample holds one count of this clone. V gene TRBV5-1 combines with J gene TRBJ2-1, with 10 bases aligning to TRBD2. CDR3 size: 16 residues. CDR1 and CDR2 (germline): SGHRS, YFSETQ. V trimming: 0 bases; J trimming: 6 bases; junction bases outside the gene matches: 6. CDR3 loop: CASSLVGLADTNEQFF. CDR3 sequence (DNA): TGCGCCAGCAGCTTGGTAGGACTAGCGGATACCAATGAGCAGTTCTTC.

This sequence joins TRBV24-1 and TRBJ2-2; maybe TRBD2 (6 bases). V was cut by 1 base and J by 1 base, with 9 bases left in between. Germline V gene lookup returns CDR1 KGHDR and CDR2 SFDVKD. This CDR3 region has 16 residues. The CDR3 nucleotides read TGTGCCACCAGTGATTTAGGAGCGGGGAACACCGGGGAGCTGTTTTTT. Translating it yields CATSDLGAGNTGELFF.

The V gene is TRBV5-4, the J gene TRBJ2-5; no clear D. The V gene lost 0 bases and the J gene lost 1 base, with 7 bases spanning the gap. CDR3 length: 14 amino acids. The germline CDR1 and CDR2 sequences are SGHNT and YYREEE (reference sequence). The CDR3 DNA sequence: TGTGCCAGCAGCTTGGGTGGCAGCCAAGAGACCCAGTACTTC. Protein sequence: CASSLGGSQETQYF. Supplemented by reference TRBV5-4 and TRBJ2-5, the full variable domain reads ETGVTQSPTHLIKTRGQQVTLRCSSQSGHNTVSWYQQALGQGPQFIFQYYREEENGRGNFPPRFSGLQFPNYSSELNVNALELDDSALYLCASSLGGSQETQYFGPGTRLLVL.

The genes are TRBV24-1 and TRBJ2-3, with D hard to call. The CDR3 has 17 residues. With 1 base removed from V and 0 bases from J, the gap between germline ends came to 13 bases. Per germline, CDR1 KGHDR and CDR2 SFDVKD. CDR3 region: CATSDFPGGASTDTQYF. CDR3 DNA sequence: TGTGCCACCAGTGATTTCCCTGGTGGAGCTAGCACAGATACGCAGTATTTT.

The rearrangement uses TRBV3-1 (or the pseudogene TRBV3-2) and TRBJ2-1; D gene uncertain. Germline values: CDR1 LGHDT, CDR2 YNNKEL (reference sequence). This CDR3 region has 14 residues. The ends were cut back, 0 bases at V and 4 bases at J, with 7 bases in the middle. DNA of the CDR3: TGTGCCAGCAGCCAAGATGTCAGATACAATGAGCAGTTCTTC. Its protein is CASSQDVRYNEQFF.

This clone showed up just a few times. This chain joins TRBV30 and TRBJ1-5, with 7 bases matching TRBD1. The CDR3 consists of 15 residues. The ends lost 3 bases at V and 4 bases at J; junction bases unmatched: 9. Germline V gives CDR1 GTSNPN, CDR2 SVGIG (reference sequence). The CDR3 bases are TGTGCCTGGAGCAAGCAGGGGGGTAGAAATCAGCCCCAGCATTTT. It translates to CAWSKQGGRNQPQHF.

The chain combines TRBV9 with TRBJ2-5, with D possibly being TRBD2 (7 bases). Germline V gene data show CDR1 as SGDLS and CDR2 as YYNGEE. There are 15 residues in the CDR3. Trimming pared 3 bases from V and 4 bases from J, leaving 16 bases between. The DNA of the CDR3 is TGTGCCAGCAGCGAGGGTGGGGGGGCTCGAGAGACCCAGTACTTC. Protein sequence: CASSEGGGARETQYF.

The V and J genes are TRBV7-2 and TRBJ1-1; TRBD1 agrees at 7 bases. CDR3 length: 14 residues. The V gene end was trimmed by 5 bases and the J gene end by 5 bases; junction bases not matched to a gene: 8. CDR1 and CDR2 (germline): SGHTA, FQGNSA. The DNA for the CDR3 is TGTGCCAGCAGCGCTCACAGGGGTGGGACTGAAGCTTTCTTT. Amino acids: CASSAHRGGTEAFF.

The J gene is TRBJ1-1, the V gene TRBV21-1; TRBD1 is taken as the D call from the table, unchecked against the DNA. TRBV21-1 is an annotated pseudogene. This CDR3 is 16 amino acids long. CDR3 DNA: TGTGCCAGCAGCAAAGGGTCGGGACATCAGAACACTGAAGCTTTCTTT. Its translation: CASSKGSGHQNTEAFF.

This chain's CDR3 is CASHLNEFTDTQYF. In nucleotides, the CDR3 is TGTGCCAGCCACTTGAATGAGTTCACAGATACGCAGTATTTT. V usage is TRBV2 and J usage is TRBJ2-3; unclear D gene. The CDR3 contains 14 residues. Deletions cut 8 bases from V and 2 bases from J, with 14 bases between. The V gene's germline CDR1 is SNHLY and CDR2 FYNNEI.

This clone was counted a single time. The V call is TRBV2, the J call TRBJ1-3, with 7 bases fitting TRBD1. The CDR3 has 17 residues. After removal of 5 bases from V and 4 bases from J, the junction contained 14 bases not matched to a gene. Germline V CDR1 and CDR2: SNHLY, FYNNEI. The CDR3 sequence: CASSILPTGNSGNTIYF. The CDR3 DNA sequence: TGTGCCAGCAGTATCCTGCCGACAGGGAACTCCGGAAACACCATATATTTT.

This clone came up once. A junction end diverges from the germline sequence, so it may reflect a read error. The rearrangement links TRBV30 to TRBJ1-2; 9 positions agree with TRBD1. The CDR3 extends over 15 amino acids. Germline V gene sequence: CDR1 GTSNPN, CDR2 SVGIG (reference sequence). CDR3 protein: CAWTEIPGQGYRYTF. In nucleotides, the CDR3 is TGTGCCTGGACCGAAATACCGGGACAGGGCTATCGCTACACCTTC.

The rearrangement links TRBV18 to TRBJ2-7; 11 bases are shared with TRBD1. Germline V gene data show CDR1 as KGHSH and CDR2 as LQKENI. V lost 5 bases to trimming and J lost 3 bases; unmatched junction nucleotides: 6. CDR3 length: 15 residues. The CDR3 region is CASSASGQGVYEQYF. The CDR3 DNA is TGTGCCAGCTCAGCATCGGGACAGGGGGTCTACGAGCAGTACTTC.

The chain is built from TRBV30 and TRBJ2-7, with a tentative D call TRBD1 (5 bases). The germline CDR1 and CDR2 sequences are GTSNPN and SVGIG (reference sequence). Trimming cost V 2 bases and J 6 bases, with 17 bases left between them. This CDR3 is 14 amino acids long. The CDR3: CAWSMRQIWSEQYF. The CDR3 nucleotides read TGTGCCTGGAGTATGAGACAGATTTGGTCCGAGCAGTACTTC.